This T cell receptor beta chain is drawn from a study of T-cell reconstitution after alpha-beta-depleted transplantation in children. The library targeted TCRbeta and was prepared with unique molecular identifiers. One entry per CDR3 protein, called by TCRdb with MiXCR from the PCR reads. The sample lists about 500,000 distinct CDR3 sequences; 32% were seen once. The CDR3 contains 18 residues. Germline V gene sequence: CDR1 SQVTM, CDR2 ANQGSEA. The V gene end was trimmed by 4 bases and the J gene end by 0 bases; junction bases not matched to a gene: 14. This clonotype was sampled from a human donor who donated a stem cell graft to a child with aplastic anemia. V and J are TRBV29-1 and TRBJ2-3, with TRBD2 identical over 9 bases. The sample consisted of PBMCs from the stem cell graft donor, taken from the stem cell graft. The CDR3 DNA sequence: TGCAGCGTTGCGGCGGGGATGGGCGGGAGGGTAAGCACAGATACGCAGTATTTT. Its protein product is CSVAAGMGGRVSTDTQYF.